This T cell receptor (beta chain) stems from a study of blood T cell repertoires in COVID-19. As for the study in general: Collection of acute and convalescent COVID-19 samples took place in the United States, Italy and Spain. Sample material is recorded as cDNA or gDNA derived from T cells, B-cell-depleted T cells, or PBMCs.

CDR3 length: 15 residues. Germline CDR1 and CDR2: LGHNA and YSLEER. V lost 3 bases to trimming and J lost 8 bases; unmatched junction nucleotides: 8. In the authors' methods: For nucleated cells, counts were estimated from reference gene primer amplification. The repertoire was sequenced with immunoSEQ multiplex PCR; TCRdb's copy has only in-frame clones and lacks some. The V and J calls and the clone size are those of that table, but D and trimming were determined from the DNA. The top ten hold about 12% of the sample, which has about 140,000 clones, around 80% seen once. The sequence was collected from an elderly man with acute or convalescent COVID-19. The specimen sequenced was peripheral blood. The rearrangement links TRBV4-3 to TRBJ1-4, with 8 bases fitting TRBD1. The CDR3, as DNA: TGCGCCAGCAGCCAGGCGACAGGGGTGGGAGAAAAACTGTTTTTT. This encodes CASSQATGVGEKLFF.